Given below is one T cell receptor beta chain in context. This clonotype was observed at least ten times. Its cognate antigen has yet to be identified. Base qualities are not provided; no much larger clone lies one nucleotide away. In the ophthalmopathy patients, disease was moderately to severely active, with a Clinical Activity Score of 3 or more, a NOSPECS grade of 4 or more, and a duration of less than 3 months. The study excluded patients with uncontrolled infections, other autoimmune diseases, pregnancy or lactation. Clinical symptoms, serum thyroxine and TRAb, thyroid ultrasound, and orbital computed tomography formed the basis for the diagnoses. Ficoll-Paque density gradient centrifugation was used to isolate PBMCs from about 9 ml of fresh peripheral blood. Total RNA was extracted using Trizol reagent, and RNA quality was assessed on an Agilent 2100 Bioanalyzer. V lost 8 bases and J lost 0 bases; the stretch between them is 16 bases long. CDR3 length: 15 amino acids, cysteine to phenylalanine. The DNA shown is the 45-base CDR3, in frame from base 1. The CDR1 and CDR2 encoded by the germline V gene are SNHLY and FYNNEI.

This sample was included in a study of T cells in Graves' hyperthyroidism and ophthalmopathy (dated by TCRdb to the late 2010s). A note on the overall study: Peripheral blood samples were taken at the time of initial diagnosis, prior to any treatment. To identify TCR V-J signatures that set the groups apart, the researchers used a discovery cohort of 90 to 100 patients, made up of around 40 with Graves' ophthalmopathy and 57 with stable Graves' hyperthyroidism. Prospective prediction of ophthalmopathy was tested in an independent validation cohort of some 19 hyperthyroidism patients and some 17 patients who later progressed to ophthalmopathy. The 100 discovery patients were randomly divided into training and test sets at a 7:3 ratio. The study also compared thyroid tissue and blood T-cell repertoires from several Graves' hyperthyroidism patients. After blood sampling, hyperthyroidism patients were treated with methimazole at a starting dose of 30 mg daily, and ophthalmopathy patients were treated with high-dose intravenous methylprednisolone. TCR Vbeta CDR3 sequencing of 135 peripheral blood samples (fewer than 45 ophthalmopathy, 75 hyperthyroidism and around 17 progressor patients) is reported in the paper.

Overall results and qualifications from the work: No statistical method was used to fix the sample size in advance, and group allocation was not hidden from the investigators. Ophthalmopathy was separated from stable hyperthyroidism by a 13 V-J signature model, with 85% to 90% sensitivity and about 84% specificity obtained in cross-validation and 80%/75% obtained in testing. Most expanded thyroid clonotypes (frequency above 0.001) were also found in blood, which suggests that blood repertoires may mirror thyroid immune responses. In validation, progression to ophthalmopathy was predicted by the model with around 70% sensitivity and roughly 72% specificity, a median of approximately 6.5 months before onset.

The TCR beta CDR3 regions were amplified from the RNA transcripts. A first-round RT-PCR of the TCR CDR3 used the HTBI primer set with the Qiagen OneStep RT-PCR kit. Libraries were constructed in a second round of multiplex PCR, after which size selection and purification were performed. The libraries were sequenced on an Illumina HiSeq2000 using paired-end 100 bp reads. In the authors' own workflow: SOAPnuke was used to process the raw data, removing reads that contained adapters or uncalled bases, had a mean Phred below 15, or lacked an exact match to the constant primer or identifier. High-quality paired reads were merged using COPE v1.2.5, and each unique nucleotide sequence was defined as a clonotype. Clonotypes were aligned to IMGT TRBV, TRBD and TRBJ reference segments using MiTCR v1.1. The analysis was restricted to V-J combinations with a frequency above 0.0001, which together covered 99% to 99.2% of the repertoires. A TCS score was defined as the ratio of F50 (clonal expansion) to E x V (chaos), with BLOSUM62-based TCRdist applied between CDR3 peptides within each V-J. Welch's t-statistics and random forest reduced fewer than 550 V-J features to roughly 13, which were used in a naive Bayes classifier (R e1071). The similarity between thyroid and blood repertoires was quantified using the Morisita-Horn index. TCRdb reworked the public reads: Q25 trimming with fastp, MiXCR clone assembly, productive beta chains retained. A single entry per CDR3 protein holds the most common genes and DNA from its merged rows. V and J calls and clone size were set by TCRdb, not the authors. The sample contains fewer than 650,000 distinct CDR3 sequences, under 15% of them found a single time. The top ten clones comprise over 3.5% of the sample.

Here the chain combines TRBV2 and TRBJ1-1; tentative D gene TRBD1, with 5 bases matching. The source is a middle-aged woman with Graves' ophthalmopathy. Sample: blood. The CDR3 sequence is CASGLWGPMNTEAFF. The bases are TGTGCCAGCGGTCTATGGGGCCCAATGAACACTGAAGCTTTCTTT. With all but the CDR3 taken from the reference TRBV2 and TRBJ1-1 genes, the full variable domain is: EPEVTQTPSHQVTQMGQEVILRCVPISNHLYFYWYRQILGQKVEFLVSFYNNEISEKSEIFDDQFSVERPDGSNFTLKIRSTKLEDSAMYFCASGLWGPMNTEAFFGQGTRLTVV.